The 30 T cell receptor beta chains given below trace back to one sample, sequenced in a study of tumor-infiltrating lymphocytes in primary liver carcinoma. The approximately 17-34 mg bulk tissue piece was not sorted before simultaneous RNA and DNA extraction. Total RNA amounting to roughly 480 ng was the source from which TCR beta cDNA was made with a constant-region primer. Sequencing libraries for TCR beta derived from three nested multiplex PCR rounds that used slightly modified ARM-PCR. The first two PCR rounds used TRBV1-TRBV30 primers with a Cbeta primer, approximately 9 cycles each. TCRdb itself ran the multiplex PCR reads through MiXCR, one entry per CDR3 protein. There are fewer than 110,000 distinct CDR3 sequences in the sample; approximately 70% occur only once, and 12% lies in the top ten. Sample: liver tumor tissue from sampling region 2. The subset was: tumor region T2, inferior pole. These receptors all stem from a woman aged 55-69 years with primary liver carcinoma and hepatitis B virus infection.

As for this clonotype: This may stem from a read error, because a much larger clone lies one nucleotide away. The CDR3 DNA reads as TGTGCCAGCACTGGCCCGGTTAGCGTCGGGGAGCTGTTTTTT. Amino acids: CASTGPVSVGELFF. The chain combines TRBV13 with TRBJ2-2; D perhaps matches TRBD2 (5 bases). The germline gives CDR1 PRHDT, CDR2 FYEKMQ (reference sequence). Trimming pared 7 bases from V and 7 bases from J, leaving 16 bases between. This CDR3 comprises 14 residues. The full variable domain, rest sourced from reference TRBV13 and TRBJ2-2, is AAGVIQSPRHLIKEKRETATLKCYPIPRHDTVYWYQQGPGQDPQFLISFYEKMQSDKGSIPDRFSAQQFSDYHSELNMSSLELGDSALYFCASTGPVSVGELFFGEGSRLTVL.

This clonotype came up once. V gene TRBV11-3 combines with J gene TRBJ1-1, with unresolved D. From germline, CDR1 is SGHNT and CDR2 YENEEA. The CDR3 extends over 12 amino acids. V shed 8 bases and J shed 6 bases, with 13 bases lying between them. As DNA, the CDR3 is TGTGCCAGCCAACGGGATAAGGCTGAAGCTTTCTTT. It encodes CASQRDKAEAFF.

Turning to this clonotype: No conserved phenylalanine or tryptophan ends this CDR3, so it is likely a read error. Because the CDR3's place on the DNA is in doubt, the DNA is left out and the CDR3 is given as listed by TCRdb. The V gene is TRBV6-2 or TRBV6-3, the J gene TRBJ2-7; the listed D gene, TRBD2, was not tested against the DNA. Germline CDR1 MNHEY, CDR2 SVGEGT. The CDR3 length equals 14 residues, ends included. The CDR3 region is CASSYLGQRYERYL.

The chain couples TRBV7-9 to TRBJ2-7; TRBD2 is a possible D gene (5 bases). The CDR3 loop spans 15 amino acids. CDR1 SEHNR and CDR2 FQNEAQ come from the germline V gene (reference sequence). V was clipped by 5 bases and J by 5 bases, with 19 bases between them. CDR3 loop: CASSVFPRRNHEQYF. CDR3 coding DNA: TGTGCCAGCAGCGTGTTCCCTCGGAGGAACCACGAGCAGTACTTC.

J is TRBJ2-1 and V is TRBV29-1; 8 bases map to TRBD2. The ends lost 7 bases at V and 0 bases at J; junction bases unmatched: 23. This CDR3 has 20 amino acids. Germline V lookup: CDR1 SQVTM, CDR2 ANQGSEA. The CDR3 protein is CSANIPLGLAGLHSYNEQFF. The CDR3 DNA is TGCAGCGCTAATATCCCCCTTGGGCTAGCGGGTCTCCACTCCTACAATGAGCAGTTCTTC.

Notes on this clonotype: Germline is not matched at one junction end, which may reflect a read error. This chain joins TRBV11-2 and TRBJ2-1; 8 bases line up with TRBD2. This CDR3 is 15 amino acids long. From germline, CDR1 is SGHAT and CDR2 FQNNGV. The CDR3 DNA reads TGTTTCAGCAGCTGGGCTAGCGGGTTTAACAATGAGCGGTTCTTC. Translating it yields CFSSWASGFNNERFF.

About this clonotype: This likely comes from a read error, as the CDR3 has no conserved phenylalanine or tryptophan at its end. The limits of the CDR3 on the DNA are not certain, so only TCRdb's listed CDR3 is given. The rearrangement links TRBV11-2 to TRBJ1-2. Germline CDR1 is SGHAT and CDR2 is FQNNGV. The CDR3 is 10 residues long, ends included. CDR3 residues: CASSPYGYTL.

The genes are TRBV7-9 and TRBJ2-2; D remains unclear. V lost 2 bases to trimming and J lost 10 bases, with 14 bases between them. CDR1 is SEHNR and CDR2 is FQNEAQ in the germline V gene (reference sequence). The CDR3 totals 14 residues. CDR3 sequence: CASSLLQSSEELFF. In DNA form, the CDR3 reads TGTGCCAGCAGCTTATTGCAATCGTCCGAGGAGCTGTTTTTT. Supplemented by reference TRBV7-9 and TRBJ2-2, the full variable domain reads DTGVSQNPRHKITKRGQNVTFRCDPISEHNRLYWYRQTLGQGPEFLTYFQNEAQLEKSRLLSDRFSAERPKGSFSTLEIQRTEQGDSAMYLCASSLLQSSEELFFGEGSRLTVL.

The chain combines TRBV11-2 with TRBJ2-7, with D unresolved. The CDR3 has 12 residues. The V gene lost 8 bases and the J gene lost 10 bases, with 18 bases spanning the gap. The V gene's germline CDR1 is SGHAT and CDR2 FQNNGV. Here the CDR3 reads CASLDFKATQYF. CDR3 nucleotide sequence: TGTGCCAGCTTAGATTTTAAGGCCACCCAGTACTTC.

With respect to this clonotype: The junction departs from the called germline gene at one end, perhaps through a read error. The chain links TRBV11-2 to TRBJ2-2, with D possibly being TRBD2 (6 bases). The CDR3 covers 15 residues. The germline V gene has CDR1 SGHAT and CDR2 FQNNGV. DNA of the CDR3: TGTGCCAACAGCTCCTCGAGAGGGGAGGCCGGGGAGCTGTTTTTT. It specifies CANSSSRGEAGELFF.

CDR3 nucleotides: TGTGCCGGCGGCCCGACCGAGTCGGGCAATCAGCCCCAGCATTTT. It specifies CAGGPTESGNQPQHF. This chain links TRBV6-1 with TRBJ1-5; unclear D gene. The CDR3 spans 15 residues. The V end lost 11 bases, the J end lost 2 bases, and 19 bases lay between the germline ends. CDR1 MNHNS and CDR2 SASEGT come from the germline V gene.

To note about this clonotype: A junction boundary mismatches the germline segment, possibly from a read error. The chain employs TRBV4-2 and TRBJ2-7; 10 positions match TRBD2. Germline V gives CDR1 LGHNA, CDR2 YNFKEQ. CDR3 length: 14 amino acids. The CDR3 DNA sequence: TGTCCCAGCAGCCAAGAGCTAGCGGGAGATGAGCAGTATTTC. This sequence encodes CPSSQELAGDEQYF.

V usage is TRBV6-6 and J usage is TRBJ1-3; D is unresolved. The CDR3 length is 17 residues. Germline loops: CDR1 MNHNY, CDR2 SVGAGI (reference sequence). V was clipped by 5 bases and J by 4 bases, with 21 bases between them. CDR3 DNA: TGTGCCAGCAGTCCAACACACCAGGTGGGCTCGGGAAACACCATATATTTT. Protein: CASSPTHQVGSGNTIYF.

Note on this clonotype: This could be a read error, since a much larger clone is one nucleotide away. This rearrangement joins TRBV6-2 or TRBV6-3 to TRBJ2-5, with D unresolved. This CDR3 region has 17 residues. Germline CDR1 reads MNHEY; CDR2 reads SVGEGT. V lost 0 bases, J lost 4 bases, and 18 bases lay in between. The CDR3: CASSYSVFLQWGETQYF. The CDR3 DNA reads as TGTGCCAGCAGTTACTCTGTCTTCCTCCAATGGGGAGAGACCCAGTACTTC.

On this clonotype itself: Possible read error: a much larger clone is one base away. The chain has TRBV7-9 and TRBJ1-6, with a tentative D call TRBD1 (5 bases). This CDR3 region has 16 residues. Germline-derived CDR1 and CDR2 are SEHNR and FQNEAQ (reference sequence). This CDR3 is CASSLVIGAYNSSLHF. The CDR3 DNA sequence: TGTGCCAGCAGCTTAGTTATCGGGGCTTATAATTCATCCCTCCACTTT.

This clonotype was picked up many times. The gene calls are TRBV28 and TRBJ2-7; a possible D gene is TRBD2 (6 bases). Trimming took 5 bases from V and 2 from J, leaving 19 bases between them. Germline assignment: CDR1 MDHEN and CDR2 SYDVKM. The CDR3 runs to 16 residues. The CDR3, as DNA: TGTGCCAGCAGTATCTGGGGGGTAGCGGCTACCTACGAGCAGTACTTC. Translated: CASSIWGVAATYEQYF.

Only a few counts were recorded for this clonotype. The chain employs TRBV7-9 and TRBJ1-5; D unclear. The CDR3 is 12 amino acids. The germline CDR1 and CDR2 sequences are SEHNR and FQNEAQ (reference sequence). The V and J ends lost 1 base and 6 bases respectively, with 4 bases between them. In nucleotides, the CDR3 is TGTGCCAGCAGCTTAGAGGGTCAGCCCCAGCATTTT. Translation: CASSLEGQPQHF.

Many counts were recorded for this clonotype. The chain has TRBV2 and TRBJ1-1, with 11 bases lining up with TRBD1. The CDR3 extends over 14 amino acids. V lost 7 bases and J lost 5; bases outside the gene matches: 6. Germline V gene sequence: CDR1 SNHLY, CDR2 FYNNEI. CDR3 in DNA: TGTGCCAGCAAGTGGACAGGGGGCTTGACTGAAGCTTTCTTT. This translates into CASKWTGGLTEAFF.

The table lists this clonotype with a count of one. The chain uses TRBV28 and TRBJ2-7; no clear D gene. The CDR3 spans 23 residues. Germline V lookup: CDR1 MDHEN, CDR2 SYDVKM. The V end was cut by 3 bases, the J end by 0 bases, with 36 bases between. The chain's CDR3 is CASSFGPSRVRMPPRPRSYEQYF. The DNA for the CDR3 is TGTGCCAGCAGTTTTGGCCCCTCCCGTGTCAGGATGCCCCCGCGCCCGCGCTCCTACGAGCAGTACTTC.

To note about this clonotype: A junction boundary mismatches the germline segment, possibly from a read error. J is TRBJ1-2 and V is TRBV20-1; TRBD1 agrees at 8 bases. The length of the CDR3 is 16 residues. Per germline, CDR1 DFQATT and CDR2 SNEGSKA (reference sequence). The CDR3 here is CSARDRPSTGVYAYTF. CDR3 in DNA: TGCAGTGCTAGAGATCGCCCCTCGACAGGGGTCTATGCCTACACCTTC.

This clonotype was counted many times. The chain recombines TRBV29-1 with TRBJ1-1, with D hard to call. V lost 4 bases to trimming and J lost 5 bases, with 8 bases between them. This CDR3 has 11 residues. Germline-derived CDR1 and CDR2 are SQVTM and ANQGSEA. CDR3 protein: CSVGGQTEAFF. The CDR3 DNA is TGCAGCGTTGGAGGGCAGACTGAAGCTTTCTTT.

This clonotype was counted between two and nine times. The chain combines TRBV6-6 with TRBJ2-4; TRBD1 matches 10 bases. CDR3 size: 19 residues. Germline CDR1 MNHNY, CDR2 SVGAGI (reference sequence). V was clipped by 5 bases and J by 0 bases; unmatched bases: 13. The CDR3 nucleotides are TGTGCCAGCAGTCTAAAGACAGGGGGCTTAAGAGAAGCCAAAAACATTCAGTACTTC. It translates to CASSLKTGGLREAKNIQYF.

A note on this clonotype: This CDR3 is missing its conserved last phenylalanine or tryptophan, likely due to a read error. The chain is built from TRBV11-3 and TRBJ2-1; D is unresolved. Germline assignment: CDR1 SGHNT and CDR2 YENEEA. The CDR3 runs 17 residues. The CDR3 coding sequence is TGTGACTGCAGCTTAGATCCCAGGAGTTTTTCCTACAATGAGCAGTTCTCC. Translated, it gives CDCSLDPRSFSYNEQFS.

On this clonotype itself: A junction boundary mismatches the germline segment, possibly from a read error. V gene TRBV11-1 combines with J gene TRBJ2-1, with 13 bases matching TRBD2. The CDR3 spans 17 residues. Germline assignment: CDR1 SGHAT and CDR2 FQDESV (reference sequence). The CDR3 DNA reads as TGTGCCAGCAGTTTTAATCTTGGACTAGCGGGAGCAAATGAGAAGTTCTTC. It specifies CASSFNLGLAGANEKFF.

This clonotype was seen more than once but under ten times. At one end the junction does not follow the germline gene, possibly because of a read error. The genes are TRBV2 and TRBJ1-2; 7 nucleotides line up with TRBD1. Germline loops: CDR1 SNHLY, CDR2 FYNNEI. The CDR3 extends over 11 amino acids. The CDR3 nucleotides read TGTGTCAGCAACAGGGGCCGTGGCTACACCTTC. Protein: CVSNRGRGYTF.

The chain employs TRBV6-5 and TRBJ2-7; perhaps TRBD1 as D (6 bases). Looked up from germline, CDR1 is MNHEY and CDR2 is SVGAGI. The CDR3 contains 12 residues. CDR3 protein: CLSTSRGYEQYF. The CDR3 nucleotides are TGTCTCAGCACTTCCAGGGGCTACGAGCAGTACTTC.

In the case of this clonotype: This may arise from a read error, as a much more abundant clone is one base away. The V gene is TRBV5-1, the J gene TRBJ2-7; D unresolved. Germline CDR1 SGHRS, CDR2 YFSETQ. The CDR3 covers 14 residues. Trimming took off 0 bases at V and 2 bases at J, with 9 bases between the two ends. The CDR3 sequence is CASSLDSLTYEQYF. The DNA for the CDR3 is TGCGCCAGCAGCTTGGACAGCCTCACCTACGAGCAGTACTTC.

Turning to this clonotype: A junction boundary mismatches the germline segment, possibly from a read error. J is TRBJ2-1 and V is TRBV6-6, with 8 nucleotides matching TRBD1. This CDR3 is 16 amino acids long. CDR1 is MNHNY and CDR2 is SVGAGI in the germline V gene (reference sequence). The CDR3 loop reads CASSCIQGASIIRQIF. In DNA, the CDR3 is TGTGCCAGCAGTTGCATCCAGGGGGCGAGCATAATCAGGCAGATCTTC.

As for this clonotype: An end of the junction differs from the germline gene, which may be a read error. This chain uses TRBV6-1 with TRBJ2-5, with D hard to call. CDR3 size: 13 residues. Germline values: CDR1 MNHNS, CDR2 SASEGT. The CDR3 is CDSSELQQESQYF. The DNA of the CDR3 is TGTGACAGCAGTGAATTACAGCAAGAGAGCCAGTACTTC.

Points on this clonotype: With a much larger clone just one base away, this may be a read error. This chain links TRBV14 with TRBJ2-7; D unresolved. Between the trimmed V and J ends, which lost 3 bases and 5 bases, there was a span of 5 bases. This CDR3 has 11 residues. The germline V gene has CDR1 SGHDN and CDR2 FVKESK. CDR3 sequence: CASSHKHEQYF. Written as DNA, the CDR3 is TGTGCCAGCAGCCACAAACACGAGCAGTACTTC. Based on the CDR3 plus reference TRBV14 and TRBJ2-7, the full variable domain is EAGVTQFPSHSVIEKGQTVTLRCDPISGHDNLYWYRRVMGKEIKFLLHFVKESKQDESGMPNNRFLAERTGGTYSTLKVQPAELEDSGVYFCASSHKHEQYFGPGTRLTVT.